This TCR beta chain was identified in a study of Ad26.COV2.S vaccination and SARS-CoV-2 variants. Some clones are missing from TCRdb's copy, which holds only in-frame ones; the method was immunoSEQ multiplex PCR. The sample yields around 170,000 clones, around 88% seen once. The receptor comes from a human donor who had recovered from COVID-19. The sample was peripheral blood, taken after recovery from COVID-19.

For the CDR3, the DNA is TGTGCCAGCTCACCACAGGGATACTATGGCTACACCTTC. Protein product: CASSPQGYYGYTF. V and J are TRBV18 and TRBJ1-2; D is undetermined. The CDR3 runs to 13 residues. Per germline, CDR1 KGHSH and CDR2 LQKENI. V lost 1 base, J lost 3 bases, and 6 bases lay in between. The full variable domain, completed using reference TRBV18 and TRBJ1-2, is NAGVMQNPRHLVRRRGQEARLRCSPMKGHSHVYWYRQLPEEGLKFMVYLQKENIIDESGMPKERFSAEFPKEGPSILRIQQVVRGDSAAYFCASSPQGYYGYTFGSGTRLTVV.